This T cell receptor (beta chain) derives from a study of early T cells in non-severe SARS-CoV-2 infection. Unique molecular identifiers (one per individual cDNA molecule) were attached. Each CDR3 protein gets one entry after TCRdb re-called the 5' RACE reads with MiXCR. Found here are 60,000 to 75,000 distinct CDR3 sequences, roughly 10% of them singletons; the top ten hold around 6.3%. CDR3 length: 14 residues. V lost 5 bases, J lost 4 bases, and 15 bases lay in between. Germline V gene sequence: CDR1 DFQATT, CDR2 SNEGSKA (reference sequence). The chain is built from TRBV20-1 and TRBJ1-5; tentative D call: TRBD1 (5 bases). The clonotype originates from an adult who was a healthcare worker with PCR-confirmed SARS-CoV-2 infection or an uninfected control (not recorded which). Sequenced material: whole blood. CDR3 sequence: CSAPTSGNNQPQHF. CDR3 DNA sequence: TGCAGTGCTCCAACGTCAGGGAATAATCAGCCCCAGCATTTT.